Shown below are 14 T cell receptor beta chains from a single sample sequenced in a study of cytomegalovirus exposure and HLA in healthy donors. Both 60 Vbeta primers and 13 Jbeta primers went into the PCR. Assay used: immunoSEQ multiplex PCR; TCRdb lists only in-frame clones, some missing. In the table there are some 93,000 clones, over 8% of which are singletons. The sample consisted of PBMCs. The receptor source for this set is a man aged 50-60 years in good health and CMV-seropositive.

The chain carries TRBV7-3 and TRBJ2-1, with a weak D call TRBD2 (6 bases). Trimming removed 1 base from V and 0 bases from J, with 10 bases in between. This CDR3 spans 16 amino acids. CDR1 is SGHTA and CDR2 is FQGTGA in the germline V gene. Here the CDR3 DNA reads TGTGCCAGCAGCTTAATCCCCGGGAGCTCCTACAATGAGCAGTTCTTC. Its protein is CASSLIPGSSYNEQFF. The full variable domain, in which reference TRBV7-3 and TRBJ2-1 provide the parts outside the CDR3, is GAGVSQTPSNKVTEKGKYVELRCDPISGHTALYWYRQSLGQGPEFLIYFQGTGAADDSGLPNDRFFAVRPEGSVSTLKIQRTERGDSAVYLCASSLIPGSSYNEQFFGPGTRLTVL.

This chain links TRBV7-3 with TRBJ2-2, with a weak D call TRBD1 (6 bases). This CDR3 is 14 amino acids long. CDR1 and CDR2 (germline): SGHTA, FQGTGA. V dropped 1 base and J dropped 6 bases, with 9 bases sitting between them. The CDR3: CASSLNTGPGELFF. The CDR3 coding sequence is TGTGCCAGCAGCTTAAACACAGGGCCCGGGGAGCTGTTTTTT.

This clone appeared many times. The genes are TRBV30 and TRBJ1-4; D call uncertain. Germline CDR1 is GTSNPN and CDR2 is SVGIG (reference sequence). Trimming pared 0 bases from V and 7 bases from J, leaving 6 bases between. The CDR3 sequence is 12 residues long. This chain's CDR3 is CAWSVRVEKLFF. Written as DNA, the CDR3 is TGTGCCTGGAGTGTGAGGGTTGAAAAACTGTTTTTT.

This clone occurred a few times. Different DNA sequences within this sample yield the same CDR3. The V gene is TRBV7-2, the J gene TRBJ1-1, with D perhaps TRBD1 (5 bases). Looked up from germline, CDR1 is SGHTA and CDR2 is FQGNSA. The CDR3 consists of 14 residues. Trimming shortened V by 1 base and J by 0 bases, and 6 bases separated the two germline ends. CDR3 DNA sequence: TGTGCCAGCAGCTTAGGACAGCTGAACACTGAAGCTTTCTTT. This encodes CASSLGQLNTEAFF.

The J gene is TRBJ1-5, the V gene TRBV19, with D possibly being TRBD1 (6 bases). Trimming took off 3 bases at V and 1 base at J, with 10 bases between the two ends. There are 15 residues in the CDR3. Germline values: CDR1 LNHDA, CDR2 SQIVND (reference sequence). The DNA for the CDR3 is TGTGCCAGTAGTATCGCGGGGGCCAGCAATCAGCCCCAGCATTTT. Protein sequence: CASSIAGASNQPQHF.

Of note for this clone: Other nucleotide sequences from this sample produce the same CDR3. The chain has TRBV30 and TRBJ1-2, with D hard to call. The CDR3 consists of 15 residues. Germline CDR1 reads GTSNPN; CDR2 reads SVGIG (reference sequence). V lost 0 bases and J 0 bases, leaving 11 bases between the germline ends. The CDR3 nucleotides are TGTGCCTGGAGTGTCGGTGTAAGTTCTAACTATGGCTACACCTTC. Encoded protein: CAWSVGVSSNYGYTF.

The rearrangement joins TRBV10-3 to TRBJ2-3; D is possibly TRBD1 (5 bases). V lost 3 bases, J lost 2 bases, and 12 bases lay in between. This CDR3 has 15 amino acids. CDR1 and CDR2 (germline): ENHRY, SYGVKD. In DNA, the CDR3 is TGTGCCATCAGTGACAGGGTGGGCCCCACAGATACGCAGTATTTT. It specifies CAISDRVGPTDTQYF.

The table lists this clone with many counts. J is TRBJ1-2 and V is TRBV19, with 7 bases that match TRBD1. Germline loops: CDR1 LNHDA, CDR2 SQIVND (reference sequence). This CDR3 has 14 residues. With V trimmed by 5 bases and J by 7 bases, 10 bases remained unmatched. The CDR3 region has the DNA TGTGCCAGTAGTGTAGGGGGCGCCCAGGGTGGCTACACCTTC. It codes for CASSVGGAQGGYTF.

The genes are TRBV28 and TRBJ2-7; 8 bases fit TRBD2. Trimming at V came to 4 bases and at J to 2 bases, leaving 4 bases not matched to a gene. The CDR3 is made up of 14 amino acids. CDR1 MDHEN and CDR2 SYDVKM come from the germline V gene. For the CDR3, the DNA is TGTGCCAGCAGTTATAGCGGGAAAACCTACGAGCAGTACTTC. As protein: CASSYSGKTYEQYF.

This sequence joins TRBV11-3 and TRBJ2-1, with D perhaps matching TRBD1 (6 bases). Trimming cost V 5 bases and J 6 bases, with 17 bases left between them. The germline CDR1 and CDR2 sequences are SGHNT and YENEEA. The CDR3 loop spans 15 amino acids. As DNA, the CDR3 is TGTGCCAGCAGCCTGGGGGATTTAGGGGGCAATGAGCAGTTCTTC. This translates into CASSLGDLGGNEQFF.

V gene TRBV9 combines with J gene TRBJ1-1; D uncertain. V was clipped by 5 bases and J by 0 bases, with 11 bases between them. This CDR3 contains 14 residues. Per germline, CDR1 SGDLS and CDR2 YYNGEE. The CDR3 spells CASSFTGLNTEAFF. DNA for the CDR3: TGTGCCAGCAGTTTTACGGGATTGAACACTGAAGCTTTCTTT.

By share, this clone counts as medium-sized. Here the CDR3 DNA reads TGTGCCAGCAGCAACTCCGGACAGGAGAACACTGAAGCTTTCTTT. Its protein is CASSNSGQENTEAFF. This chain connects TRBV11-3 to TRBJ1-1, with 7 nucleotides matching TRBD1. The junction had 7 bases not matched to a gene; V was cut back by 5 bases and J by 1 base. Per the germline V gene, CDR1 is SGHNT and CDR2 is YENEEA. This CDR3 is built from 15 residues.

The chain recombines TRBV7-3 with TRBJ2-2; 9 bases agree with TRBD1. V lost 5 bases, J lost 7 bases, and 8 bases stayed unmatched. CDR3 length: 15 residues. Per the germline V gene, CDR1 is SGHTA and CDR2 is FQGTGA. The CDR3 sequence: CASSRTGVGHGELFF. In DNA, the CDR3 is TGTGCCAGCAGCCGGACAGGGGTTGGCCACGGGGAGCTGTTTTTT.

DNA for the CDR3: TGTGCCAGCAGTCCCTCAGGGGCTGGCACAGATACGCAGTATTTT. As protein: CASSPSGAGTDTQYF. The chain employs TRBV6-5 and TRBJ2-3; a weak D match, TRBD1 (6 bases). The ends were cut back, 5 bases at V and 1 base at J, with 13 bases in the middle. Per germline, CDR1 MNHEY and CDR2 SVGAGI. The CDR3 length is 15 residues.